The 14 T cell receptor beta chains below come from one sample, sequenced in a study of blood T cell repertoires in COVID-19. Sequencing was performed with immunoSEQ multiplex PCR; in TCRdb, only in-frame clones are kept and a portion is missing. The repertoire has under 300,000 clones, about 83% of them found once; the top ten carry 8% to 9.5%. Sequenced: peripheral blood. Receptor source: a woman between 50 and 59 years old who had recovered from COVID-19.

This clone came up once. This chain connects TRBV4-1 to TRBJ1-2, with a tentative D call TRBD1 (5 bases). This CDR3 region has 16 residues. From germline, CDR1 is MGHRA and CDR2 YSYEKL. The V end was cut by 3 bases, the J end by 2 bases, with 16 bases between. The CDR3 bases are TGCGCCAGCAGCCAGGGGCCGCAGGAGACAAACTATGGCTACACCTTC. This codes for CASSQGPQETNYGYTF.

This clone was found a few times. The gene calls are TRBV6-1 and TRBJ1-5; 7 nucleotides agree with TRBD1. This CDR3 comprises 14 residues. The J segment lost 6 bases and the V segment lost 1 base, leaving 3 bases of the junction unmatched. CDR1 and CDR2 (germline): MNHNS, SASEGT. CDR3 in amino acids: CASSEDRGVQPQHF. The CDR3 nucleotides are TGTGCCAGCAGTGAAGACAGGGGCGTTCAGCCCCAGCATTTT.

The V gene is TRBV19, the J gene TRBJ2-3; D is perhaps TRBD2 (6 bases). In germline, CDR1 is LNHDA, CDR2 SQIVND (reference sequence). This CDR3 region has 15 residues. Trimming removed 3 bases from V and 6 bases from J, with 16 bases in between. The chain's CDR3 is CASSILAPGTDTQYF. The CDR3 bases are TGTGCCAGTAGTATTCTAGCGCCCGGGACCGATACGCAGTATTTT.

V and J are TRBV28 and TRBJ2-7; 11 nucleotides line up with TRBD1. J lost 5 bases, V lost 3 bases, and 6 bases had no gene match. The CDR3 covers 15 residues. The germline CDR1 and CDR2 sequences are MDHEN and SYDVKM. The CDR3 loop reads CASSFGGTGGHEQYF. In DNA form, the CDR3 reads TGTGCCAGCAGTTTTGGGGGGACAGGGGGTCACGAGCAGTACTTC.

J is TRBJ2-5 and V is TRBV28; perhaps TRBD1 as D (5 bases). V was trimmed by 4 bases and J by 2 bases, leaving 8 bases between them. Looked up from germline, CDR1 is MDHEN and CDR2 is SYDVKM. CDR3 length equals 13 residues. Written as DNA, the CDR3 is TGTGCCAGCAGTTGGGGCTTACAAGAGACCCAGTACTTC. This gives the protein CASSWGLQETQYF.

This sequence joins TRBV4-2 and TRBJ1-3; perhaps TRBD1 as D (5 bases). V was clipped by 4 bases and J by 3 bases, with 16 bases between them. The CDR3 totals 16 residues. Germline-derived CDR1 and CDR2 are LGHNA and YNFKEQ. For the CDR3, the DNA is TGTGCCAGCAGCCGACCTGGGGGGGGAAATGGAAACACCATATATTTT. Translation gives CASSRPGGGNGNTIYF.

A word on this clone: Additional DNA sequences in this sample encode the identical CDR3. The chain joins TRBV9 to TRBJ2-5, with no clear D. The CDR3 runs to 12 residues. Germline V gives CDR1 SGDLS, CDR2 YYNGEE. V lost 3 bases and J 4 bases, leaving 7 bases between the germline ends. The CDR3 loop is CASSGPRETQYF. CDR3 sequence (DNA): TGTGCCAGCAGCGGGCCCCGAGAGACCCAGTACTTC. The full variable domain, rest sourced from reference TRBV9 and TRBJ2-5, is DSGVTQTPKHLITATGQRVTLRCSPRSGDLSVYWYQQSLDQGLQFLIQYYNGEERAKGNILERFSAQQFPDLHSELNLSSLELGDSALYFCASSGPRETQYFGPGTRLLVL.

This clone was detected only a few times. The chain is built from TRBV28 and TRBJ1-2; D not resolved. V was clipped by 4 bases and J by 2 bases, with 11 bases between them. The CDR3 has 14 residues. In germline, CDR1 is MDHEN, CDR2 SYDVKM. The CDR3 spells CASSSPTRNYGYTF. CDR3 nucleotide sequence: TGTGCCAGCAGTTCGCCGACTCGCAACTATGGCTACACCTTC.

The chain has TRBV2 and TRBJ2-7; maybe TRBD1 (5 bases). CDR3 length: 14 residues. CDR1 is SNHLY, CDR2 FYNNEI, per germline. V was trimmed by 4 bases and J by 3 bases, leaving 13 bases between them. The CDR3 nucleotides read TGTGCCAGCAGTGGGACACCCTCTTACTACGAGCAGTACTTC. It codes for CASSGTPSYYEQYF.

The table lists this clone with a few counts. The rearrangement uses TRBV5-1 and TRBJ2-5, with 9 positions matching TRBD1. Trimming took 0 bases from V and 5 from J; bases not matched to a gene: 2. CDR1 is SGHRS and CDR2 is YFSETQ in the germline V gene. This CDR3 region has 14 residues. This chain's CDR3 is CASSLEQGAETQYF. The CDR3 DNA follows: TGCGCCAGCAGCTTGGAACAGGGGGCTGAGACCCAGTACTTC.

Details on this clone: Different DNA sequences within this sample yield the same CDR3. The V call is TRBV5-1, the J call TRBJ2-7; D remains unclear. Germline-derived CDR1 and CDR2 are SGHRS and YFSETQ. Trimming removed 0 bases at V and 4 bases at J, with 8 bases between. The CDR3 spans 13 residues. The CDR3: CASSLGGPYEQYF. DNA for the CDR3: TGCGCCAGCAGCTTGGGTGGGCCTTACGAGCAGTACTTC.

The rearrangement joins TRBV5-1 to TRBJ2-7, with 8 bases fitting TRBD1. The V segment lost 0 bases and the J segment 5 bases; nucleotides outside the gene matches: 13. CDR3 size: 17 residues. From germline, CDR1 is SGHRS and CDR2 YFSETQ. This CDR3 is CASSLAPRGHPFNEQYF. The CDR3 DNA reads TGCGCCAGCAGCTTGGCCCCCAGGGGGCATCCTTTCAACGAGCAGTACTTC.

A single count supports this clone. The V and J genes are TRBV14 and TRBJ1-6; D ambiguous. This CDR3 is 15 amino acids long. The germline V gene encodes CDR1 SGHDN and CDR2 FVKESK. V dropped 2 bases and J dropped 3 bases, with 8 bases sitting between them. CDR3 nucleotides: TGTGCCAGCAGCCAAACCGCCAGCTATAATTCACCCCTCCACTTT. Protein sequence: CASSQTASYNSPLHF. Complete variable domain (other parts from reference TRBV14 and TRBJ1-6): EAGVTQFPSHSVIEKGQTVTLRCDPISGHDNLYWYRRVMGKEIKFLLHFVKESKQDESGMPNNRFLAERTGGTYSTLKVQPAELEDSGVYFCASSQTASYNSPLHFGNGTRLTVT.

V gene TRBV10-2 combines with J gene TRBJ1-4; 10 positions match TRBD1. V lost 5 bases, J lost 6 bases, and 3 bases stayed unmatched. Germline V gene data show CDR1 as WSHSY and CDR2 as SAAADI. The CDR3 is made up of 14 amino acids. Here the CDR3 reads CASSLGQGDEKLFF. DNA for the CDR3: TGCGCCAGCAGTCTAGGACAGGGGGATGAAAAACTGTTTTTT.